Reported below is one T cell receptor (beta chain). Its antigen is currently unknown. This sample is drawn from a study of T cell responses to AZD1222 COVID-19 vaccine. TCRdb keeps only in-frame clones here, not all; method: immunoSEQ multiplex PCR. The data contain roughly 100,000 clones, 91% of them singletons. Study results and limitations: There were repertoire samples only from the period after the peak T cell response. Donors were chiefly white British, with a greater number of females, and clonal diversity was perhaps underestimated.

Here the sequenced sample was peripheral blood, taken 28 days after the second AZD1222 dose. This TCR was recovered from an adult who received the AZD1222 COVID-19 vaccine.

The CDR3 loop is CASSNRGTTIDTQYF. The CDR3 DNA is TGTGCCAGCAGCAACCGCGGGACTACTATAGATACGCAGTATTTT. The rearrangement links TRBV7-9 to TRBJ2-3; TRBD2 matches at 7 bases. Germline V lookup: CDR1 SEHNR, CDR2 FQNEAQ (reference sequence). The junction had 10 bases not matched to a gene; V was cut back by 5 bases and J by 5 bases. The CDR3 length is 15 residues.